This T cell receptor (beta chain) was documented in a study of Graves' ophthalmopathy and Graves' hyperthyroidism. Turning to the study itself: No treatment had been given when peripheral blood was collected at initial diagnosis.

The CDR3 runs to 14 residues. From germline, CDR1 is SQVTM and CDR2 ANQGSEA. RNA transcripts were the source from which TCR beta CDR3 regions were amplified. An initial RT-PCR round employing HTBI primers preceded a second-round multiplex PCR. MiXCR was run by TCRdb on the multiplex PCR reads, yielding one entry per CDR3 protein. The sample has about 740,000 distinct CDR3 sequences; 40% are singletons. Turning to this clonotype: A much larger clone sits a single nucleotide away, making a read error possible.

Material: peripheral blood. This sequence was found in an adult man with Graves' ophthalmopathy. The chain combines TRBV29-1 with TRBJ1-4; possibly TRBD1 for D (6 bases). DNA of the CDR3: TGCAGCGTTGAAACGGGGGGCAGGAATGGAAAACTGTTTTTT. Protein: CSVETGGRNGKLFF.